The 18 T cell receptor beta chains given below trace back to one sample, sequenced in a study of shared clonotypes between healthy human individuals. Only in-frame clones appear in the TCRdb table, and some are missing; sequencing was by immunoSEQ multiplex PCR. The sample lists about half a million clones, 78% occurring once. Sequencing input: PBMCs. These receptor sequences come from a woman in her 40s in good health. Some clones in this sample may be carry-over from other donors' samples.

The CDR3 region has the DNA TGTGCCAGCTCAGCCCTAGGGGACGAGCAGTACTTC. It specifies CASSALGDEQYF. The chain carries TRBV18 and TRBJ2-7; D is possibly TRBD1 (5 bases). In germline, CDR1 is KGHSH, CDR2 LQKENI. This CDR3 has 12 residues. The V gene lost 5 bases and the J gene lost 5 bases, with 10 bases spanning the gap.

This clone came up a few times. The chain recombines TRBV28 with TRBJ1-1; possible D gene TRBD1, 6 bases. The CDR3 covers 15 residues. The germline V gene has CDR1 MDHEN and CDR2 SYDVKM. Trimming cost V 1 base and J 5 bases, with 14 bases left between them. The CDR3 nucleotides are TGTGCCAGCAGTTTATCAGGGCAGGGGAGTACTGAAGCTTTCTTT. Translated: CASSLSGQGSTEAFF.

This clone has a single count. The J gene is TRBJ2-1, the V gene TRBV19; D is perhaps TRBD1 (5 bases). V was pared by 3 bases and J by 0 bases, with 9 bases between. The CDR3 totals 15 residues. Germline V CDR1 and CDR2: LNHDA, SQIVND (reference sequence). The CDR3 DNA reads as TGTGCCAGTAGTATGACAGTAAGCTCCTACAATGAGCAGTTCTTC. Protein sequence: CASSMTVSSYNEQFF.

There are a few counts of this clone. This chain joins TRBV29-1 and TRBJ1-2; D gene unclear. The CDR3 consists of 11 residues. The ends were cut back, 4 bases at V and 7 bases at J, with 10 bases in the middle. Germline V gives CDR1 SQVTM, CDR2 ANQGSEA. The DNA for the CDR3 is TGCAGCGTTGTTGACCGGGGTGGCTACACCTTC. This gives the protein CSVVDRGGYTF.

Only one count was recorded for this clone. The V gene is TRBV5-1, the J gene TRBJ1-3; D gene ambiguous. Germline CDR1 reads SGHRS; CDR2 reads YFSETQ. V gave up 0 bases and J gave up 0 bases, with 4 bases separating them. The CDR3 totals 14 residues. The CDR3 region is CASSLDPSGNTIYF. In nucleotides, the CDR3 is TGCGCCAGCAGCTTGGATCCCTCTGGAAACACCATATATTTT.

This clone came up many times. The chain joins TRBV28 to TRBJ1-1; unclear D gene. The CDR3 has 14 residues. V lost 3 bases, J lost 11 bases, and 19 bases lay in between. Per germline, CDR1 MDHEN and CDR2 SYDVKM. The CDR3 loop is CASSFSFSSTKAFF. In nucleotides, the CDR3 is TGTGCCAGCAGTTTCTCATTTTCGTCGACTAAGGCTTTCTTT.

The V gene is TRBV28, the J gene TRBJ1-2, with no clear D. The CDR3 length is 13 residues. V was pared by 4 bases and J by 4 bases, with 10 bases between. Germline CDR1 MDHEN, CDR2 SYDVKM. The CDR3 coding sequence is TGTGCCAGCAGTTCCGGTTCGGCCTATGGCTACACCTTC. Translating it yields CASSSGSAYGYTF.

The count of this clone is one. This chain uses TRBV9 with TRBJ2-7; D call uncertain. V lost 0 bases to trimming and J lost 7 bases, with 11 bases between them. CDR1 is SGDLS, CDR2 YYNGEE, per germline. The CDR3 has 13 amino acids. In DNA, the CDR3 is TGTGCCAGCAGCGTAGCGCCACTGGGGGAGCAGTACTTC. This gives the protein CASSVAPLGEQYF.

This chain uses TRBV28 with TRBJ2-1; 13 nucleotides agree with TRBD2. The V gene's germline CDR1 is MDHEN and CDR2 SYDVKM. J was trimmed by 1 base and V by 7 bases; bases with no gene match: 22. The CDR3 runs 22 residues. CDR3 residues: CASNTKTGGPGLAGRSYNEQFF. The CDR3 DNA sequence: TGTGCCAGCAACACCAAGACGGGGGGTCCGGGACTAGCGGGAAGGTCCTACAATGAGCAGTTCTTC.

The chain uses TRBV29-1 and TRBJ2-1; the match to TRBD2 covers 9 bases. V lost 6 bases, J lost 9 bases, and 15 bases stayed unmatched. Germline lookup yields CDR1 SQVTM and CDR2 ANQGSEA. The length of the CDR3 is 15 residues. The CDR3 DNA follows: TGCAGCGTAGCGGGGGGAGTAATGCCCCTTGGTGAGCAGTTCTTC. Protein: CSVAGGVMPLGEQFF.

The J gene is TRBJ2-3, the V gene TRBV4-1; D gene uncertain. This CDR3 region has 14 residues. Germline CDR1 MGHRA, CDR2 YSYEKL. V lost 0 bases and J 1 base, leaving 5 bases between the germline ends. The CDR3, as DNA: TGCGCCAGCAGCCAAGACCACGGCACAGATACGCAGTATTTT. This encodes CASSQDHGTDTQYF.

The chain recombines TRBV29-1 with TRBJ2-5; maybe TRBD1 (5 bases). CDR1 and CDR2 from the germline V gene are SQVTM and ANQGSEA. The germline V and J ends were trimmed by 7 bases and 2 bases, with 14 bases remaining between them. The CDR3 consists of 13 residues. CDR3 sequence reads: CSGLTAVQETQYF. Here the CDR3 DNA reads TGCAGCGGCCTGACAGCAGTACAAGAGACCCAGTACTTC.

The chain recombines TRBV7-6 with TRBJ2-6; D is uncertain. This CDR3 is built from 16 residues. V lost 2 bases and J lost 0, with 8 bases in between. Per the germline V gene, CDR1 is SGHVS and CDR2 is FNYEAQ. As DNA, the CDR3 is TGTGCCAGCAGCTTAAGTAGCAGCTCTGGGGCCAACGTCCTGACTTTC. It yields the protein CASSLSSSSGANVLTF.

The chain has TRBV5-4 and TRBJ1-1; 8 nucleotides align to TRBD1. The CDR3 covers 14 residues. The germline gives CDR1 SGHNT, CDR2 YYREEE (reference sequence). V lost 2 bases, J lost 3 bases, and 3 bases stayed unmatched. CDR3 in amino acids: CASSFDRGYTEAFF. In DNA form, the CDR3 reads TGTGCCAGCAGCTTTGACAGGGGCTACACTGAAGCTTTCTTT.

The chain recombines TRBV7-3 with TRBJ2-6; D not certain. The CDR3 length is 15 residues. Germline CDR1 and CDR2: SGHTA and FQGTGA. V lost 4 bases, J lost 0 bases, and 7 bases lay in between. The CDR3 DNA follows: TGTGCCAGCAGCTCAATAACCTCTGGGGCCAACGTCCTGACTTTC. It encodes CASSSITSGANVLTF.

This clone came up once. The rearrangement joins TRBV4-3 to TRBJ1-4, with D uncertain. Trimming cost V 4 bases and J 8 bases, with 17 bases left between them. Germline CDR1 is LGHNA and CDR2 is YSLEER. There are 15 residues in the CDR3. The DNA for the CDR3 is TGCGCCAGCAGCCCCCTCCTTGACGTAGGCGAAAAACTGTTTTTT. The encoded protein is CASSPLLDVGEKLFF.

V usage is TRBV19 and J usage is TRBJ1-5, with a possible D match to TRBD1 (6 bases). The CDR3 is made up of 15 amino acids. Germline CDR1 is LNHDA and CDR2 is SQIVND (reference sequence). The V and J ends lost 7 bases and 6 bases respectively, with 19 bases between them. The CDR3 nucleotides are TGTGCCAGTAAGGAGAGGAGGGAGGGGGGTCAGCCCCAGCATTTT. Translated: CASKERREGGQPQHF.

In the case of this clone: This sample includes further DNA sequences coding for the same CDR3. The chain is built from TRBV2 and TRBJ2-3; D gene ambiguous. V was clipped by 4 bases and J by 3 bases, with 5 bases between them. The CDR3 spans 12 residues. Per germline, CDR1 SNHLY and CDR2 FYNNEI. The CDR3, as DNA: TGTGCCAGCAGTGCTAGGACAGATACGCAGTATTTT. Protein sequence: CASSARTDTQYF.